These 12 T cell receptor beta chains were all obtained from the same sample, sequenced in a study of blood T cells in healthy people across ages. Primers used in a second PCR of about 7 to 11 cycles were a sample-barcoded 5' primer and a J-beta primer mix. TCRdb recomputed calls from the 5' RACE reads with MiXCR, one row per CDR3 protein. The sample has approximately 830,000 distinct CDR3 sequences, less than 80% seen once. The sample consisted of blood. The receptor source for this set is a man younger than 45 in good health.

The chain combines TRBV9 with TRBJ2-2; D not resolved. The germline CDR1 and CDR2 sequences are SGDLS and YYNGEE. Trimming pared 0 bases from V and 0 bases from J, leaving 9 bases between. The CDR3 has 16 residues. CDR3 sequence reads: CASSVGVVANTGELFF. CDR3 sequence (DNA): TGTGCCAGCAGCGTAGGGGTAGTCGCGAACACCGGGGAGCTGTTTTTT. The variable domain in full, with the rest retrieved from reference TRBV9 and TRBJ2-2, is DSGVTQTPKHLITATGQRVTLRCSPRSGDLSVYWYQQSLDQGLQFLIQYYNGEERAKGNILERFSAQQFPDLHSELNLSSLELGDSALYFCASSVGVVANTGELFFGEGSRLTVL.

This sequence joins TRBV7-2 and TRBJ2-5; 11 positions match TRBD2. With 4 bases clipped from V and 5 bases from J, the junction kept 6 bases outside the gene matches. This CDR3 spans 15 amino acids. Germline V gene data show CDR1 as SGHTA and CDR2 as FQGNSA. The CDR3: CASSYSGGAFETQYF. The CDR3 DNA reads TGTGCCAGCAGCTATAGCGGGGGGGCTTTTGAGACCCAGTACTTC.

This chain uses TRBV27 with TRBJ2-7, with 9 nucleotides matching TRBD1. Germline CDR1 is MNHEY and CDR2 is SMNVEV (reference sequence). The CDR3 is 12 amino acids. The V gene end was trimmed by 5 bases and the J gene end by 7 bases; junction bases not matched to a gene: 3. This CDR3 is CASSRQGVEQYF. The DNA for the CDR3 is TGTGCCAGCAGTAGACAGGGGGTGGAGCAGTACTTC.

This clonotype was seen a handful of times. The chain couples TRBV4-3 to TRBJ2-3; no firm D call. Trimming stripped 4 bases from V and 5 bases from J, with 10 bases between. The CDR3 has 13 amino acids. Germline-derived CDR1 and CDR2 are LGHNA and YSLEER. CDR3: CASSPLVKDTQYF. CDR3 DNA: TGCGCCAGCAGCCCTTTAGTGAAAGATACGCAGTATTTT.

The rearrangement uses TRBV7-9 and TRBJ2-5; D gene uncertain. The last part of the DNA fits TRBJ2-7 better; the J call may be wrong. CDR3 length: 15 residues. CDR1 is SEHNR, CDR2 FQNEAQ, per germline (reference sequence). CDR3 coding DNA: TGTGCCAGCAGCTCGGAGAGAGACACCAATTACGAGCAGTACTTC. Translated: CASSSERDTNYEQYF.

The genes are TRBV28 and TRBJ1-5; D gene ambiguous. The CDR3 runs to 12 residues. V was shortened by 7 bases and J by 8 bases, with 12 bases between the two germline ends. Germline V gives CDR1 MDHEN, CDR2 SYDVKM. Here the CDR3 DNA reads TGTGCCAGCACGCCGGGTGGGGAGCCCCAGCATTTT. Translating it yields CASTPGGEPQHF.

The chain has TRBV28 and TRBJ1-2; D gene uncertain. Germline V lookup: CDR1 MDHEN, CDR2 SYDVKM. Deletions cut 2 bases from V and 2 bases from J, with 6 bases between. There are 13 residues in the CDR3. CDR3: CASSLNPNYGYTF. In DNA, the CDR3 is TGTGCCAGCAGTTTAAATCCAAACTATGGCTACACCTTC.

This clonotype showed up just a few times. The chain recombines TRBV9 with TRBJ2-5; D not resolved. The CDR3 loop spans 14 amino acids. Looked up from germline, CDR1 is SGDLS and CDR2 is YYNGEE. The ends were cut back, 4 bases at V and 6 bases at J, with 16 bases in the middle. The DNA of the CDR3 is TGTGCCAGCAGCCCCACACTCATCAGGCAGACCCAGTACTTC. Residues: CASSPTLIRQTQYF.

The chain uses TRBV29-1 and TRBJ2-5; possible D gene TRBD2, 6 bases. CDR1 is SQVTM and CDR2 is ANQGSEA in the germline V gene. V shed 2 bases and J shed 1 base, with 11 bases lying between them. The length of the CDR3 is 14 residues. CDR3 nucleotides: TGCAGCGTTGAATCAAACGGGGGCCAAGAGACCCAGTACTTC. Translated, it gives CSVESNGGQETQYF.

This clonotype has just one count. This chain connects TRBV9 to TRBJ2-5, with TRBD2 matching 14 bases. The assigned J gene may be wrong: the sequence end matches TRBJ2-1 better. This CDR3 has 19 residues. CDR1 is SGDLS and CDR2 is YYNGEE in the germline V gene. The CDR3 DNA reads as TGTGCCAGCAGCGTCACACCGGGACTAGCGGGGGTCCTTCAAGAGACCCAGTTCTTC. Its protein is CASSVTPGLAGVLQETQFF.

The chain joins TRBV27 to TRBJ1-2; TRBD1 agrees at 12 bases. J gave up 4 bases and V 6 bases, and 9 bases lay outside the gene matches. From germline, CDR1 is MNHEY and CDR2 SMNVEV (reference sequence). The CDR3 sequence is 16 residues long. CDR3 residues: CASSIRGQGAAYGYTF. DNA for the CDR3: TGTGCCAGCAGCATAAGGGGACAGGGGGCCGCCTATGGCTACACCTTC.

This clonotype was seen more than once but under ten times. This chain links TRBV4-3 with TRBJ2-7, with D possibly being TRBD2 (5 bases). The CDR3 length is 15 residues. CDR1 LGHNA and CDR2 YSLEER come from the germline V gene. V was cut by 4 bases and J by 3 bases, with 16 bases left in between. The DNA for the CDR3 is TGCGCCAGCAGCCCGCGGGCAGCGAGACGCTACGAGCAGTACTTC. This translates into CASSPRAARRYEQYF.